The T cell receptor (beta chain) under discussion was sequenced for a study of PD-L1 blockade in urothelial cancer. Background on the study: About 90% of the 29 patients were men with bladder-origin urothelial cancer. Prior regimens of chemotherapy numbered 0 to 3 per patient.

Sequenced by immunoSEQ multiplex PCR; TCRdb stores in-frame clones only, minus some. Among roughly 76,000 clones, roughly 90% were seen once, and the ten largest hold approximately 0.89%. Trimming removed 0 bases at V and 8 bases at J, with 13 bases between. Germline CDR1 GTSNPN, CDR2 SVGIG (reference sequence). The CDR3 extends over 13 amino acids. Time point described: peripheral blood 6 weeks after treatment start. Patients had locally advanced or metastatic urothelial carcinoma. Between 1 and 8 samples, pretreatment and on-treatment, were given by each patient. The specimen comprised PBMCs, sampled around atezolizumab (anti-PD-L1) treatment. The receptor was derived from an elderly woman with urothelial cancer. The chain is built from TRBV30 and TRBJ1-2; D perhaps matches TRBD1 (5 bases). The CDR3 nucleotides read TGTGCCTGGAGTGTAAAAGGGGATAAGGGCTACACCTTC. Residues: CAWSVKGDKGYTF.